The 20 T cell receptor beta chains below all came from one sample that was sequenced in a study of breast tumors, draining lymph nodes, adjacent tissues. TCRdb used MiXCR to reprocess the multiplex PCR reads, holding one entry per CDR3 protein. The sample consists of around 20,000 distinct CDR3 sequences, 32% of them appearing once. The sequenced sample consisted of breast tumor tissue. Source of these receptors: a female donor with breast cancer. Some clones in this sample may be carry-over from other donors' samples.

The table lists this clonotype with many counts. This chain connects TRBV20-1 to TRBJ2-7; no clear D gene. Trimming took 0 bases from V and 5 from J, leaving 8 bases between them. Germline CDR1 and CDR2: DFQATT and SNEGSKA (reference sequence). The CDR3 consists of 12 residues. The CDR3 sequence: CSAREGPDEQYF. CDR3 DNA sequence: TGCAGTGCTAGAGAGGGCCCAGACGAGCAGTACTTC.

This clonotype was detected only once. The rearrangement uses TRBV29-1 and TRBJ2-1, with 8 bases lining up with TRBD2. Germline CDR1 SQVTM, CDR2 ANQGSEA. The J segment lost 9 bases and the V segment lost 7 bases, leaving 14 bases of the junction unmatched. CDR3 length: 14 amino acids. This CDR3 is CSGTGGGTTSEQFF. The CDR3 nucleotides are TGCAGCGGGACGGGCGGGGGGACGACGAGTGAGCAGTTCTTC.

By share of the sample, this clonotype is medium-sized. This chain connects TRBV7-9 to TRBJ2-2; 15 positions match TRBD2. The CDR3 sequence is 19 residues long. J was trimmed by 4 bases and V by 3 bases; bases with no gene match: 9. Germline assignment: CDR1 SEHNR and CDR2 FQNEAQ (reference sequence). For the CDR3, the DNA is TGTGCCAGCAGCTTTGGACTAGCGGGAGGGCCTGAAGGCACCGGGGAGCTGTTTTTT. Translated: CASSFGLAGGPEGTGELFF.

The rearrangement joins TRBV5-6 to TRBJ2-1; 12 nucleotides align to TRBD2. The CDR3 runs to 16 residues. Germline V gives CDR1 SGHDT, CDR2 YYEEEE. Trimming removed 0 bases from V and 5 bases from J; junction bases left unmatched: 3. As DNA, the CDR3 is TGTGCCAGCAGCTTGGGACTAGCGGGAGACCACAATGAGCAGTTCTTC. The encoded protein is CASSLGLAGDHNEQFF.

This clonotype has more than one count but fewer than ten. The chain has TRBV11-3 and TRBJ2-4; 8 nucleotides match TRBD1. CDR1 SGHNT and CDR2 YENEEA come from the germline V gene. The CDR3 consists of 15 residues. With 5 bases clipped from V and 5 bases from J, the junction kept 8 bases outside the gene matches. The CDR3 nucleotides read TGTGCCAGCAGCCAAGACAGGGGTTCCCAAAACATTCAGTACTTC. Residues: CASSQDRGSQNIQYF.

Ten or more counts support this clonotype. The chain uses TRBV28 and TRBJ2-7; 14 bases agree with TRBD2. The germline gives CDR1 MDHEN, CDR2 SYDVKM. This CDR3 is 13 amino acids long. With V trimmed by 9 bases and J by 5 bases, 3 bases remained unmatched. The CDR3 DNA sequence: TGTGCCAGGGGGGGACTAGCGGGAGACGAGCAGTACTTC. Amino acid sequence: CARGGLAGDEQYF. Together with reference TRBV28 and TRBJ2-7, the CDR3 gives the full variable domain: DVKVTQSSRYLVKRTGEKVFLECVQDMDHENMFWYRQDPGLGLRLIYFSYDVKMKEKGDIPEGYSVSREKKERFSLILESASTNQTSMYLCARGGLAGDEQYFGPGTRLTVT.

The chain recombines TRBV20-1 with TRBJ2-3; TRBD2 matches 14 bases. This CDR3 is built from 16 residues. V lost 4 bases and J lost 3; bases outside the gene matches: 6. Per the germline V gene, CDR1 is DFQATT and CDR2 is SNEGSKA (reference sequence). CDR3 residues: CSATGTSGSKTDTQYF. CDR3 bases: TGCAGTGCTACCGGGACTAGCGGGAGCAAGACAGATACGCAGTATTTT.

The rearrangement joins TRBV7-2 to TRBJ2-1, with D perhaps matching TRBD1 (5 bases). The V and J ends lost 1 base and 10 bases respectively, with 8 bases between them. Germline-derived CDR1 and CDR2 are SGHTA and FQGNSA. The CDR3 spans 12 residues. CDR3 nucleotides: TGTGCCAGCAGCTTAGACTGGGGCGAGCAGTTCTTC. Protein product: CASSLDWGEQFF. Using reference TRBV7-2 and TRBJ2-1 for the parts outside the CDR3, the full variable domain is GAGVSQSPSNKVTEKGKDVELRCDPISGHTALYWYRQSLGQGLEFLIYFQGNSAPDKSGLPSDRFSAERTGGSVSTLTIQRTQQEDSAVYLCASSLDWGEQFFGPGTRLTVL.

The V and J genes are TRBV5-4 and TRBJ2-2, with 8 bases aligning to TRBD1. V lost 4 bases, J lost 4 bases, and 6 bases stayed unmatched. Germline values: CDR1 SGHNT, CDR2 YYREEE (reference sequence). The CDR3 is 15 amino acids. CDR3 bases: TGTGCCAGCAGCACTCTCGACAGGGGCACCGGGGAGCTGTTTTTT. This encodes CASSTLDRGTGELFF.

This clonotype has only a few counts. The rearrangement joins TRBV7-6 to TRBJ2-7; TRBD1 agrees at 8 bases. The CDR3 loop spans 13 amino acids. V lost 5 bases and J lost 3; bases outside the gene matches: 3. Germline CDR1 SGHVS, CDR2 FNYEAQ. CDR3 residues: CASSPTGGYEQYF. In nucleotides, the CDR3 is TGTGCCAGCAGCCCAACAGGGGGCTACGAGCAGTACTTC.

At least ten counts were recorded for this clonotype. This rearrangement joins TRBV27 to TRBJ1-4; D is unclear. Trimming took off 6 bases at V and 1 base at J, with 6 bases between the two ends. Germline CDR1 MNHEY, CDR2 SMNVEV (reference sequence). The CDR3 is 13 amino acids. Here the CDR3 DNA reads TGTGCCAGCAGAACCGGAACTAATGAAAAACTGTTTTTT. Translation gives CASRTGTNEKLFF.

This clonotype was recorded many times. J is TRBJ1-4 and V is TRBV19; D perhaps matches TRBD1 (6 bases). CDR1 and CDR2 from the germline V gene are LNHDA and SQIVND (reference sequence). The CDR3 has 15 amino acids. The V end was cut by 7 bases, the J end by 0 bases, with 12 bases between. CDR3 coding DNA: TGTGCCAGTAATAGGGGGGATTCAACTAATGAAAAACTGTTTTTT. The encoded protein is CASNRGDSTNEKLFF.

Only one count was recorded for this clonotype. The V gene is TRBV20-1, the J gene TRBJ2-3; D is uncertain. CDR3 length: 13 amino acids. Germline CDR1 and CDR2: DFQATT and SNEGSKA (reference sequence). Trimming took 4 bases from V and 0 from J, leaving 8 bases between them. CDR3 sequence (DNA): TGCAGTGCTACCACCACTAGCACAGATACGCAGTATTTT. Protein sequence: CSATTTSTDTQYF.

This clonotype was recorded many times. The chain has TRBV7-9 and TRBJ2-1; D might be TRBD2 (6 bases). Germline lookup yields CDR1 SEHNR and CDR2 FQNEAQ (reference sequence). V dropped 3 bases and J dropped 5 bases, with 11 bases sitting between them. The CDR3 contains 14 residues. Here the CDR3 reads CASSFGGSNNEQFF. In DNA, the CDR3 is TGTGCCAGCAGCTTTGGGGGGTCAAACAATGAGCAGTTCTTC.

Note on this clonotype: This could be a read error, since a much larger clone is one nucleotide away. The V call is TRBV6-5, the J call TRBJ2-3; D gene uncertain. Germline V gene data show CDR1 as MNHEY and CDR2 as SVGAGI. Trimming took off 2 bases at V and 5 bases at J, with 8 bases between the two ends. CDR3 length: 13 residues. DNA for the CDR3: TGTGCCAGCAGTTACCCTCGTGGAGATACGCAGTATTTT. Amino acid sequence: CASSYPRGDTQYF.

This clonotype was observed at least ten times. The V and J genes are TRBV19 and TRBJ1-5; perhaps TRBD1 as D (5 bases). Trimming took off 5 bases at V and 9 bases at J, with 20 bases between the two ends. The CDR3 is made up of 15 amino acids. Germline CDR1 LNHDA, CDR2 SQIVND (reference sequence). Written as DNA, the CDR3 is TGTGCCAGTAGTCCCGGGACGGGAGGTGGAGGGCCCCAGCATTTT. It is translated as CASSPGTGGGGPQHF.

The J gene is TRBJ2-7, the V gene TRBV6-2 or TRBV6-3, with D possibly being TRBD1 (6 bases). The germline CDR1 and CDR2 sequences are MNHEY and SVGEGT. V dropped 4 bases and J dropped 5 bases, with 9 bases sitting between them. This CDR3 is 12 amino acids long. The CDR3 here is CASSLTGNEQYV. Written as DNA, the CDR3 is TGTGCCAGCAGTTTGACAGGTAACGAGCAGTACGTC.

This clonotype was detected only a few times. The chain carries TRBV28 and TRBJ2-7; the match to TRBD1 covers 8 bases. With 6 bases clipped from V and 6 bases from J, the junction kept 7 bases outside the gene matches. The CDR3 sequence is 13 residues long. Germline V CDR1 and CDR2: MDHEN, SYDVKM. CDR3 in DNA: TGTGCCAGCAGCCTAGGGACAGGTCTCGAGCAGTACTTC. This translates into CASSLGTGLEQYF. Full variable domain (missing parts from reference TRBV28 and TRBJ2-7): DVKVTQSSRYLVKRTGEKVFLECVQDMDHENMFWYRQDPGLGLRLIYFSYDVKMKEKGDIPEGYSVSREKKERFSLILESASTNQTSMYLCASSLGTGLEQYFGPGTRLTVT.

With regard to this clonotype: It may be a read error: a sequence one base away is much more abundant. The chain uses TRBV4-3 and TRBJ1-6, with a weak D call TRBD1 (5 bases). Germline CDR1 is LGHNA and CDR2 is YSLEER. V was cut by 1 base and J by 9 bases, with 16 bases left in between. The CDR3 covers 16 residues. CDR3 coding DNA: TGCGCCAGCAGCCAAGTAGCTAGGCAGGGCGGTTCACCCCTCCACTTT. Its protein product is CASSQVARQGGSPLHF.

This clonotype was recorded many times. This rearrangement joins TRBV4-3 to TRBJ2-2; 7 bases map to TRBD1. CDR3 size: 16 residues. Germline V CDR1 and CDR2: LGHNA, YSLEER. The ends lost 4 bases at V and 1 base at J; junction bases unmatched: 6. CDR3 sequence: CASSPGTVLNTGELFF. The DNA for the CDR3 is TGCGCCAGCAGCCCCGGGACAGTCCTGAACACCGGGGAGCTGTTTTTT.